In its sample, the clone carrying this T cell receptor (beta chain) was seen once. Clones were sequenced by immunoSEQ multiplex PCR, and TCRdb holds only the in-frame ones, with some missing. The table records 100,000 to 150,000 clones, approximately 94% of them present only once. This specimen comes from a study of cytomegalovirus exposure and HLA in healthy donors. J gave up 2 bases and V 8 bases, and 9 bases lay outside the gene matches. The CDR3 is made up of 15 amino acids. CDR1 MDHEN and CDR2 SYDVKM come from the germline V gene. The receptor was isolated from a woman younger than 30 in good health and CMV-seronegative. The V gene is TRBV28, the J gene TRBJ2-7, with 10 nucleotides matching TRBD1. The sequencing input was PBMCs. CDR3 bases: TGTGCCAGCCTACTAGGGACAGGGGCACCCTACGAGCAGTACTTC. This gives the protein CASLLGTGAPYEQYF.